The T cell receptor (beta chain) described here comes from a study of blood T cell repertoires in COVID-19. Measured with immunoSEQ multiplex PCR; TCRdb has only the in-frame clones, and not every one. Among around 92,000 clones listed, approximately 83% were seen once. Germline CDR1 SGHTA, CDR2 FQGNSA. Trimming shortened V by 1 base and J by 3 bases, and 10 bases separated the two germline ends. The CDR3 spans 14 residues. The V gene is TRBV7-2, the J gene TRBJ2-7, with D maybe TRBD2 (6 bases). Sample: peripheral blood. The TCR sequence derives from a woman older than 75 with acute or convalescent COVID-19. The CDR3 DNA follows: TGTGCCAGCAGCTTAGGTCTGGAGGGCTACGAGCAGTACTTC. Translation: CASSLGLEGYEQYF.